The 18 T cell receptor beta chains below come from one sample, sequenced in a study of cytomegalovirus exposure and HLA in healthy donors. In the PCR, 60 Vbeta and 13 Jbeta primers were used. Measured with immunoSEQ multiplex PCR; TCRdb has only the in-frame clones, and not every one. The table has under 150,000 clones, about 80% seen once. What was sequenced was PBMCs. All receptors come from a girl aged 2 to 10 in good health and CMV-seronegative.

CDR3 coding DNA: TGTGCCAGCTCACCCAGGGGGACGGTGTCCGGGGAGCTGTTTTTT. Encoded protein: CASSPRGTVSGELFF. The J gene is TRBJ2-2, the V gene TRBV18; 7 bases line up with TRBD1. The CDR3 spans 15 residues. From germline, CDR1 is KGHSH and CDR2 LQKENI. V trimming: 3 bases; J trimming: 6 bases; junction bases outside the gene matches: 7.

CDR3 sequence: CASSRETGGAGNYGYTF. CDR3 DNA sequence: TGTGCCAGCAGCCGAGAAACAGGGGGCGCGGGAAACTATGGCTACACCTTC. The chain joins TRBV4-2 to TRBJ1-2; 9 nucleotides align to TRBD1. The germline gives CDR1 LGHNA, CDR2 YNFKEQ. V gave up 4 bases and J gave up 2 bases; unmatched junction bases: 11. The CDR3 is made up of 17 amino acids.

The gene calls are TRBV6-1 and TRBJ2-7; possibly TRBD2 for D (7 bases). Germline CDR1 reads MNHNS; CDR2 reads SASEGT. This CDR3 spans 16 amino acids. The germline V and J ends were trimmed by 5 bases and 3 bases, with 20 bases remaining between them. The CDR3 nucleotides read TGTGCCAGCAGTCAAGGGGGGGGCAACCTCCTCTACGAGCAGTACTTC. Encoded protein: CASSQGGGNLLYEQYF.

This clone was detected only once. V usage is TRBV5-1 and J usage is TRBJ2-2, with D possibly TRBD1 on 6 matching bases. The germline gives CDR1 SGHRS, CDR2 YFSETQ. V shed 2 bases and J shed 7 bases, with 9 bases lying between them. The CDR3 contains 13 residues. The CDR3, as DNA: TGCGCCAGCAGCTTACAGGGCGGCGGGGAGCTGTTTTTT. Encoded protein: CASSLQGGGELFF.

The chain is built from TRBV6-6 and TRBJ2-7; no reliable D call. The CDR3 runs to 11 residues. V dropped 5 bases and J dropped 3 bases, with 5 bases sitting between them. Germline V lookup: CDR1 MNHNY, CDR2 SVGAGI (reference sequence). CDR3 protein: CASSPLYEQYF. The CDR3 DNA sequence: TGTGCCAGCAGTCCCCTCTACGAGCAGTACTTC.

The rearrangement joins TRBV5-6 to TRBJ1-1; maybe TRBD1 (5 bases). The CDR3 consists of 13 residues. V was shortened by 0 bases and J by 6 bases, with 9 bases between the two germline ends. The germline V gene has CDR1 SGHDT and CDR2 YYEEEE. The CDR3 DNA reads as TGTGCCAGCAGCTTGGGGTGGGGGGCTGAAGCTTTCTTT. It yields the protein CASSLGWGAEAFF.

This clone was detected once. This chain connects TRBV7-9 to TRBJ1-4, with 9 positions matching TRBD1. Germline V lookup: CDR1 SEHNR, CDR2 FQNEAQ (reference sequence). The CDR3 has 17 residues. Unmatched junction bases numbered 3, after V lost 1 base and J lost 0 bases. The DNA of the CDR3 is TGTGCCAGCAGCTTAGGGACAGGGGCTTCAACTAATGAAAAACTGTTTTTT. It translates to CASSLGTGASTNEKLFF.

The gene calls are TRBV27 and TRBJ2-2; D possibly corresponds to TRBD1 (6 bases). The germline CDR1 and CDR2 sequences are MNHEY and SMNVEV (reference sequence). The V end lost 6 bases, the J end lost 4 bases, and 9 bases lay between the germline ends. The CDR3 loop spans 13 amino acids. CDR3 amino acids: CASSDRFTGELFF. In DNA form, the CDR3 reads TGTGCCAGCAGCGACAGGTTCACCGGGGAGCTGTTTTTT.

The chain is built from TRBV12-5 and TRBJ2-3, with 9 bases that match TRBD2. The CDR3 sequence is 17 residues long. Germline V gene lookup returns CDR1 LGHNT and CDR2 FRNRAP. With 5 bases clipped from V and 7 bases from J, the junction kept 16 bases outside the gene matches. The CDR3 sequence: CASGPGVAGAKQNTQYF. CDR3 nucleotide sequence: TGTGCTAGTGGTCCCGGCGTAGCGGGGGCCAAGCAGAATACGCAGTATTTT. Based on the CDR3 plus reference TRBV12-5 and TRBJ2-3, the full variable domain is DARVTQTPRHKVTEMGQEVTMRCQPILGHNTVFWYRQTMMQGLELLAYFRNRAPLDDSGMPKDRFSAEMPDATLATLKIQPSEPRDSAVYFCASGPGVAGAKQNTQYFGPGTRLTVL.

This sequence joins TRBV6-1 and TRBJ1-1, with 7 bases identical to TRBD1. Per germline, CDR1 MNHNS and CDR2 SASEGT. This CDR3 contains 14 residues. After removal of 2 bases from V and 5 bases from J, the junction contained 5 bases not matched to a gene. CDR3 coding DNA: TGTGCCAGCAGTGAACAGGACAGGTTTACTGAAGCTTTCTTT. As protein: CASSEQDRFTEAFF.

The table lists this clone with a count of one. This rearrangement joins TRBV6-1 to TRBJ1-5; possibly TRBD1 for D (6 bases). CDR3 length equals 14 residues. The V and J ends lost 7 bases and 3 bases respectively, with 13 bases between them. The germline CDR1 and CDR2 sequences are MNHNS and SASEGT. This CDR3 reads CASTLHRANQPQHF. Here the CDR3 DNA reads TGTGCCAGCACATTGCACAGGGCCAATCAGCCCCAGCATTTT.

This clone was counted between two and nine times. The chain links TRBV30 to TRBJ1-1; maybe TRBD1 (6 bases). Trimming stripped 3 bases from V and 4 bases from J, with 18 bases between. Germline-derived CDR1 and CDR2 are GTSNPN and SVGIG (reference sequence). The CDR3 is made up of 15 amino acids. The CDR3 here is CAWRRNGGARTEAFF. The CDR3 DNA follows: TGTGCCTGGAGGCGGAATGGGGGGGCGCGCACTGAAGCTTTCTTT.

V is TRBV7-9 and J is TRBJ1-4; D ambiguous. Looked up from germline, CDR1 is SEHNR and CDR2 is FQNEAQ (reference sequence). CDR3 size: 14 residues. V was shortened by 5 bases and J by 7 bases, with 14 bases between the two germline ends. The CDR3 nucleotides read TGTGCCAGCAGCCTCGGCCTGGAGGGTGAAAAACTGTTTTTT. Protein sequence: CASSLGLEGEKLFF.

This rearrangement joins TRBV19 to TRBJ2-7; 10 bases are shared with TRBD1. CDR1 LNHDA and CDR2 SQIVND come from the germline V gene (reference sequence). V lost 6 bases, J lost 4 bases, and 9 bases stayed unmatched. The CDR3 length is 15 residues. This chain's CDR3 is CASSLGRTGGYEQYF. The CDR3 DNA follows: TGTGCCAGTAGCTTAGGGAGGACAGGGGGATACGAGCAGTACTTC.

The rearrangement joins TRBV28 to TRBJ1-5; D not resolved. V gave up 6 bases and J gave up 0 bases, with 12 bases separating them. Per the germline V gene, CDR1 is MDHEN and CDR2 is SYDVKM. The CDR3 is 15 amino acids. This CDR3 reads CASRIITVSNQPQHF. The CDR3 DNA follows: TGTGCCAGCAGGATCATTACTGTTAGCAATCAGCCCCAGCATTTT. The complete variable domain, with remaining parts taken from reference TRBV28 and TRBJ1-5, reads DVKVTQSSRYLVKRTGEKVFLECVQDMDHENMFWYRQDPGLGLRLIYFSYDVKMKEKGDIPEGYSVSREKKERFSLILESASTNQTSMYLCASRIITVSNQPQHFGDGTRLSIL.

This clone was detected only a few times. V usage is TRBV6-1 and J usage is TRBJ1-2; a possible D gene is TRBD1 (6 bases). Trimming removed 6 bases from V and 6 bases from J, with 14 bases in between. CDR1 is MNHNS, CDR2 SASEGT, per germline. The CDR3 is made up of 13 amino acids. The CDR3 sequence: CASRGTGSHGYTF. The DNA for the CDR3 is TGTGCCAGCAGAGGAACAGGGAGCCATGGCTACACCTTC.

The V and J genes are TRBV4-3 and TRBJ2-2; 9 nucleotides agree with TRBD2. V was pared by 0 bases and J by 3 bases, with 14 bases of the junction left unmatched. The germline gives CDR1 LGHNA, CDR2 YSLEER. The CDR3 consists of 20 residues. The CDR3 sequence: CASSQEEAGGLREDTGELFF. CDR3 coding DNA: TGCGCCAGCAGCCAAGAAGAAGCGGGGGGTTTACGGGAGGACACCGGGGAGCTGTTTTTT.

CDR3 in DNA: TGCGCCAGCAGGGAACTAGCGGGAGTATACAATGAGCAGTTCTTC. Residues: CASRELAGVYNEQFF. This rearrangement joins TRBV10-2 to TRBJ2-1, with TRBD2 identical over 11 bases. Trimming cost V 6 bases and J 4 bases; bases outside gene matches: 5. This CDR3 has 15 residues. CDR1 is WSHSY, CDR2 SAAADI, per germline.